This T cell receptor (beta chain) was captured by sequencing in a study of cytomegalovirus exposure and HLA in healthy donors. In the study overall: There were approximately 81 million unique TCRs (from HLA-typed donors) in an early data release. Study-wide findings and caveats: Across all donors, roughly uniform sequencing depth was an assumption of the presence/absence analyses. Accurate predictions that matched the HLA-A and HLA-B alleles of most subjects were reportedly made from TCR beta sequences. Rare TCR sequences dominated, though some public TCRs recurred in many donors.

Vbeta (60) and Jbeta (13) primers were used in the PCR. Assay used: immunoSEQ multiplex PCR; TCRdb lists only in-frame clones, some missing. The table has 150,000 to 200,000 clones, 78% seen once. The CDR3 is made up of 16 amino acids. Germline V gene data show CDR1 as LNHDA and CDR2 as SQIVND (reference sequence). Trimming removed 6 bases from V and 7 bases from J; junction bases left unmatched: 10. This clone was recorded once. Its target is unknown. Sequencing was done on a sample of PBMCs. The origin of this receptor is a woman aged 25 to 39 in good health and CMV-seropositive. V and J are TRBV19 and TRBJ1-4, with 11 bases fitting TRBD1. CDR3 nucleotide sequence: TGTGCCAGTAGCTTTTTTAGCGGGACAGGGGGTGAAAAACTGTTTTTT. Amino acids: CASSFFSGTGGEKLFF.